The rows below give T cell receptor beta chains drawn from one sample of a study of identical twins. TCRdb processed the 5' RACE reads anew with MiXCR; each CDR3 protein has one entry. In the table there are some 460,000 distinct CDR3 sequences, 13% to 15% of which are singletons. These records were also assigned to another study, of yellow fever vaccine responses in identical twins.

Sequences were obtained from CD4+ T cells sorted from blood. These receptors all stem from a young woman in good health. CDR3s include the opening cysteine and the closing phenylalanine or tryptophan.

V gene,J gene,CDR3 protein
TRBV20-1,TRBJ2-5,CSAKWMQETQYF
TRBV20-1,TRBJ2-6,CSAPMTSGRFGANVLTF
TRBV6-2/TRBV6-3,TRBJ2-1,CASSLPVAHEQFF
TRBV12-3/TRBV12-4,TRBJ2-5,CASSLGQGIGETQYF
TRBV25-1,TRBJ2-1,CASSEYRDNEQFF
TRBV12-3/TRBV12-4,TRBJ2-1,CASSLRGPDEQFF
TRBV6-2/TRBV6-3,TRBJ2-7,CASARLPLEQYF
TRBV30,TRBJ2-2,CAWSVTGGSGELFF
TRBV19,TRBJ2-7,CASSIVGHLSYEQYF
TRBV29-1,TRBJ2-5,CSVELAGLETQYF
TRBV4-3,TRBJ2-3,CASSQQQGYTDTQYF
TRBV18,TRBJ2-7,CASSPLPGTGNNEQYF
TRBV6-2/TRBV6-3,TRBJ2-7,CASSPKGQAYEQYF
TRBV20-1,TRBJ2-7,CSARTDIYEQYF
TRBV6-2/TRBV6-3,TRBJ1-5,CASRYDIKGSNQPQHF
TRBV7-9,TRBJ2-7,CASSSGTASSYEQYF
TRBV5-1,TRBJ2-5,CASSLYGSPEETQYF
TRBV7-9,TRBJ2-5,CASSLGGTLVQETQYF
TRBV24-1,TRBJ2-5,CATSDSGLAGFQETQYF
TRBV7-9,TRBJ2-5,CASSRDGYTLETQYF
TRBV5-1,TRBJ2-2,CASSLARANTGELFF
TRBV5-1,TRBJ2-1,CASSLGPGGTYNEQFF
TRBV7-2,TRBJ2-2,CASSVQGLAGTGELFF
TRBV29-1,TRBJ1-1,CSVEDRQGAGAFF
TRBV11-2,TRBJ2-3,CAPTPPGLAGPDTDTQYF